A single sample is the source of the 13 T cell receptor beta chains below, sequenced in a study of blood T cell repertoires in COVID-19. Only in-frame clones appear in the TCRdb table, and some are missing; sequencing was by immunoSEQ multiplex PCR. The profile shows 73,000 or so clones, over 70% of them singletons. Sequenced sample: peripheral blood. All receptors come from a man between 50 and 59 years old with active COVID-19.

The J gene is TRBJ2-5, the V gene TRBV27; 14 positions match TRBD2. Germline V gene sequence: CDR1 MNHEY, CDR2 SMNVEV (reference sequence). This CDR3 region has 16 residues. Germline trimming cut 5 bases from V and 4 bases from J; bases unmatched to any gene: 6. DNA of the CDR3: TGTGCCAGCAGTCCAAGGGGACTAGCGGGAGTAGAGACCCAGTACTTC. Translation gives CASSPRGLAGVETQYF.

The chain recombines TRBV2 with TRBJ2-1; D perhaps matches TRBD1 (6 bases). Germline loops: CDR1 SNHLY, CDR2 FYNNEI. The CDR3 is made up of 13 amino acids. V was shortened by 4 bases and J by 6 bases, with 10 bases between the two germline ends. CDR3 in amino acids: CASSAQGLNEQFF. Here the CDR3 DNA reads TGTGCCAGCAGTGCACAGGGCCTCAATGAGCAGTTCTTC.

This rearrangement joins TRBV11-2 to TRBJ2-2; TRBD2 agrees at 8 bases. The length of the CDR3 is 18 residues. Unmatched junction bases numbered 13, after V lost 4 bases and J lost 3 bases. The V gene's germline CDR1 is SGHAT and CDR2 FQNNGV. The DNA of the CDR3 is TGTGCCAGCAGCTCTTTAGTACTGGCGGGGGGTTACACCGGGGAGCTGTTTTTT. It translates to CASSSLVLAGGYTGELFF.

This clone has only a few counts. J is TRBJ1-1 and V is TRBV12-5, with a possible D match to TRBD1 (5 bases). This CDR3 contains 15 residues. The V end lost 5 bases, the J end lost 7 bases, and 20 bases lay between the germline ends. Germline CDR1 reads LGHNT; CDR2 reads FRNRAP. The CDR3 DNA reads TGTGCTAGTGGTACGACCTCGACAGTACCATTTGAAGCTTTCTTT. This gives the protein CASGTTSTVPFEAFF. Complete variable domain (other parts from reference TRBV12-5 and TRBJ1-1): DARVTQTPRHKVTEMGQEVTMRCQPILGHNTVFWYRQTMMQGLELLAYFRNRAPLDDSGMPKDRFSAEMPDATLATLKIQPSEPRDSAVYFCASGTTSTVPFEAFFGQGTRLTVV.

The rearrangement joins TRBV6-5 to TRBJ2-3, with D perhaps TRBD2 (6 bases). The CDR3 runs 13 residues. Germline V gives CDR1 MNHEY, CDR2 SVGAGI. Trimming took 8 bases from V and 1 from J, leaving 10 bases between them. As DNA, the CDR3 is TGTGCCAGCGGAGGGACCGGCACAGATACGCAGTATTTT. It is translated as CASGGTGTDTQYF.

The rearrangement joins TRBV7-9 to TRBJ2-1, with TRBD2 matching over 10 bases. V lost 5 bases, J lost 5 bases, and 3 bases stayed unmatched. The CDR3 extends over 14 amino acids. Germline-derived CDR1 and CDR2 are SEHNR and FQNEAQ (reference sequence). The CDR3 sequence: CASSPGLADNEQFF. CDR3 DNA: TGTGCCAGCAGCCCCGGACTAGCGGACAATGAGCAGTTCTTC.

The rearrangement joins TRBV6-5 to TRBJ1-2; TRBD1 matches 7 bases. The germline gives CDR1 MNHEY, CDR2 SVGAGI. Trimming removed 1 base from V and 5 bases from J; junction bases left unmatched: 10. The CDR3 extends over 16 amino acids. Here the CDR3 reads CASSYYLGQLDYGYTF. The CDR3 coding sequence is TGTGCCAGCAGTTACTACCTGGGACAGCTGGATTATGGCTACACCTTC.

Of note for this clone: At one boundary the junction diverges from the germline segment, which might be a read error. The rearrangement joins TRBV12-5 to TRBJ1-1; 9 bases align to TRBD1. Germline CDR1 and CDR2: LGHNT and FRNRAP. The CDR3 runs 11 residues. The CDR3 sequence: CASGLFGDRDF. The CDR3 DNA is TGTGCTAGTGGTTTGTTCGGGGACAGGGACTTT.

The CDR3: CSAGQQSALYF. As DNA, the CDR3 is TGCAGTGCTGGGCAGCAGTCGGCACTCTACTTC. This sequence joins TRBV20-1 and TRBJ2-7; D gene uncertain. The germline CDR1 and CDR2 sequences are DFQATT and SNEGSKA (reference sequence). V gave up 5 bases and J gave up 13 bases, with 18 bases separating them. The CDR3 covers 11 residues.

The gene calls are TRBV5-6 and TRBJ2-7; 7 bases map to TRBD2. Germline V CDR1 and CDR2: SGHDT, YYEEEE. This CDR3 region has 18 residues. Unmatched junction bases numbered 17, after V lost 4 bases and J lost 1 base. The CDR3 sequence is CASSISGAGTTLSYEQYF. CDR3 DNA: TGTGCCAGCAGCATCTCTGGGGCCGGGACTACCCTATCCTACGAGCAGTACTTC. The full variable domain, completed using reference TRBV5-6 and TRBJ2-7, is DAGVTQSPTHLIKTRGQQVTLRCSPKSGHDTVSWYQQALGQGPQFIFQYYEEEERQRGNFPDRFSGHQFPNYSSELNVNALLLGDSALYLCASSISGAGTTLSYEQYFGPGTRLTVT.

This rearrangement joins TRBV6-5 to TRBJ1-4, with D tentatively TRBD1 (6 bases). Looked up from germline, CDR1 is MNHEY and CDR2 is SVGAGI. Trimming took off 7 bases at V and 7 bases at J, with 19 bases between the two ends. The CDR3 covers 15 residues. CDR3 in amino acids: CASTRTQGKGEKLFF. Written as DNA, the CDR3 is TGTGCCAGCACTCGGACTCAGGGGAAGGGTGAAAAACTGTTTTTT.

V gene TRBV18 combines with J gene TRBJ2-7; weak D call: TRBD2 (5 bases). V was trimmed by 3 bases and J by 0 bases, leaving 12 bases between them. The germline gives CDR1 KGHSH, CDR2 LQKENI. The length of the CDR3 is 15 residues. Written as DNA, the CDR3 is TGTGCCAGCTCACCCTCGGCGGGTGTCTCCTACGAGCAGTACTTC. Protein sequence: CASSPSAGVSYEQYF.

The V call is TRBV7-2, the J call TRBJ2-5; 8 bases agree with TRBD1. The V gene end was trimmed by 0 bases and the J gene end by 5 bases; junction bases not matched to a gene: 5. The CDR3 runs 15 residues. The germline V gene encodes CDR1 SGHTA and CDR2 FQGNSA. The CDR3 sequence: CASSLARTGPETQYF. CDR3 in DNA: TGTGCCAGCAGCTTAGCAAGGACAGGGCCGGAGACCCAGTACTTC.